The 8 T cell receptor beta chains listed next were all sequenced from one sample in a study of shared clonotypes between healthy human individuals. Libraries were prepared by immunoSEQ multiplex PCR; TCRdb keeps only in-frame clonotypes and omits some of them. The data contain over 1.4 million clones, around 95% of them singletons. What was sequenced was naive CD4+ T cells sorted from blood. Regarding subset: CD45RA+ positively selected. The receptors were sampled from a man aged 25 to 45 in good health.

A remark on this clone: Other DNA sequences from this sample encode an identical CDR3 as well. J is TRBJ2-7 and V is TRBV9, with unresolved D. The germline gives CDR1 SGDLS, CDR2 YYNGEE. The CDR3 sequence is 14 residues long. V was trimmed by 0 bases and J by 0 bases, leaving 7 bases between them. The CDR3 sequence is CASSVGVVSYEQYF. The DNA of the CDR3 is TGTGCCAGCAGCGTAGGGGTTGTCTCCTACGAGCAGTACTTC.

The chain recombines TRBV2 with TRBJ1-1; 10 bases line up with TRBD1. The CDR3 has 16 amino acids. Germline CDR1 SNHLY, CDR2 FYNNEI. The ends lost 8 bases at V and 4 bases at J; junction bases unmatched: 13. This chain's CDR3 is CASGEYPGQGITEAFF. CDR3 bases: TGTGCCAGCGGCGAATACCCGGGACAGGGGATCACTGAAGCTTTCTTT.

The gene calls are TRBV28 and TRBJ1-2, with D perhaps matching TRBD1 (5 bases). Germline V gene sequence: CDR1 MDHEN, CDR2 SYDVKM. With 5 bases removed from V and 2 bases from J, the gap between germline ends came to 12 bases. The CDR3 is made up of 14 amino acids. The CDR3 loop is CASSTGGINYGYTF. The CDR3 bases are TGTGCCAGCAGTACCGGGGGTATCAACTATGGCTACACCTTC.

V and J are TRBV6-1 and TRBJ2-7; 9 bases are shared with TRBD2. This CDR3 has 12 amino acids. V shed 8 bases, J shed 7 bases, and the junction held 6 bases outside the gene matches. CDR1 and CDR2 (germline): MNHNS, SASEGT. The CDR3 DNA reads TGTGCCAGCGTAGCGGGGGTGTGGGAGCAGTACTTC. Translation gives CASVAGVWEQYF.

The chain carries TRBV5-6 and TRBJ2-3; D unclear. The CDR3 covers 12 residues. The V gene's germline CDR1 is SGHDT and CDR2 YYEEEE. V shed 1 base and J shed 7 bases, with 7 bases lying between them. As DNA, the CDR3 is TGTGCCAGCAGCTTGATTCAGCATACGCAGTATTTT. Translated: CASSLIQHTQYF.

The chain couples TRBV5-1 to TRBJ1-2; 9 bases are a match to TRBD1. The CDR3 runs 17 residues. Germline V lookup: CDR1 SGHRS, CDR2 YFSETQ. V was clipped by 0 bases and J by 2 bases; unmatched bases: 8. The CDR3 is CASSLAPPGQGNYGYTF. In nucleotides, the CDR3 is TGCGCCAGCAGCTTGGCCCCTCCGGGACAGGGAAACTATGGCTACACCTTC.

The V gene is TRBV27, the J gene TRBJ2-7; D gene ambiguous. The CDR3 is 13 amino acids. Trimming left V 2 bases short and J 2 bases short, with 7 bases between. Per the germline V gene, CDR1 is MNHEY and CDR2 is SMNVEV (reference sequence). The DNA for the CDR3 is TGTGCCAGCAGTTTAGGGCTAGCCTACGAGCAGTACTTC. It translates to CASSLGLAYEQYF.

The chain has TRBV11-2 and TRBJ2-7; unclear D gene. Germline V CDR1 and CDR2: SGHAT, FQNNGV. The CDR3 sequence is 14 residues long. V lost 7 bases and J lost 2, with 15 bases in between. This CDR3 reads CASTPYRETYEQYF. In DNA, the CDR3 is TGTGCCAGCACTCCGTACCGCGAAACCTACGAGCAGTACTTC. Together with reference TRBV11-2 and TRBJ2-7, the CDR3 gives the full variable domain: EAGVAQSPRYKIIEKRQSVAFWCNPISGHATLYWYQQILGQGPKLLIQFQNNGVVDDSQLPKDRFSAERLKGVDSTLKIQPAKLEDSAVYLCASTPYRETYEQYFGPGTRLTVT.